This T cell receptor beta chain was observed in a study of cytomegalovirus exposure and HLA in healthy donors. Whole-study findings and limits: Several of the most significant clusters appeared linked to common viral pathogens, based on a later analysis. TCR beta sequences reportedly predicted most subjects' HLA-A and HLA-B alleles accurately.

Vbeta (60) and Jbeta (13) primers were used in the PCR. Profiling relied on immunoSEQ multiplex PCR, and the TCRdb table lists in-frame clones only, not all of them. This table lists roughly 76,000 clones. CDR3 length: 14 residues. Trimming cost V 4 bases and J 7 bases, with 15 bases left between them. Germline-derived CDR1 and CDR2 are MNHNS and SASEGT. Nominal health characterized the donors when sampled, though unrecorded immune exposures were likely. With regard to this clone: What it recognizes is unknown.

Specimen: PBMCs. The chain uses TRBV6-1 and TRBJ2-3; D possibly corresponds to TRBD2 (7 bases). The clonotype was recovered from a female donor in good health and CMV-seropositive. The CDR3 region is CASSGGGGIHTQYF. DNA for the CDR3: TGTGCCAGCAGTGGGGGGGGCGGGATACATACGCAGTATTTT.